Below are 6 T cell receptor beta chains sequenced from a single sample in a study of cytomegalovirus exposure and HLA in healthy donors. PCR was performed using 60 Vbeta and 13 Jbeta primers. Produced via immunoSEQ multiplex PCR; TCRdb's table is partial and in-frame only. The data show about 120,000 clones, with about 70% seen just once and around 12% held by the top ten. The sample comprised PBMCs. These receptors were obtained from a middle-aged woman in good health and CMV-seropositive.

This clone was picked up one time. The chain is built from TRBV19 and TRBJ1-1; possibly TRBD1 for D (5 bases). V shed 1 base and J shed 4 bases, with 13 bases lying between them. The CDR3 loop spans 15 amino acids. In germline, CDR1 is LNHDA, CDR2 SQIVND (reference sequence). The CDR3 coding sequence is TGTGCCAGTAGTATAGTGGGGGGGGTCGTCACTGAAGCTTTCTTT. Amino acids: CASSIVGGVVTEAFF.

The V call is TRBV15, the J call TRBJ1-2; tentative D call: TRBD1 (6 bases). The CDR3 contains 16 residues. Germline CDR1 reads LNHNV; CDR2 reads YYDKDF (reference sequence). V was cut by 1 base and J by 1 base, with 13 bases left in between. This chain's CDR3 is CATSRGGEGVNYGYTF. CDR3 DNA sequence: TGTGCCACCAGCAGAGGGGGGGAGGGGGTTAACTATGGCTACACCTTC. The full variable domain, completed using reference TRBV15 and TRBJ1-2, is DAMVIQNPRYQVTQFGKPVTLSCSQTLNHNVMYWYQQKSSQAPKLLFHYYDKDFNNEADTPDNFQSRRPNTSFCFLDIRSPGLGDTAMYLCATSRGGEGVNYGYTFGSGTRLTVV.

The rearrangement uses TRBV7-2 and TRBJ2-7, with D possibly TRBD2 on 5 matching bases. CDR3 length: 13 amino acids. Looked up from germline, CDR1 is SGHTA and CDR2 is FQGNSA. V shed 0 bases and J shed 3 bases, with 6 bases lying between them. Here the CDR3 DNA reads TGTGCCAGCAGCTTAGCCGGGGTCTACGAGCAGTACTTC. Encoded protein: CASSLAGVYEQYF. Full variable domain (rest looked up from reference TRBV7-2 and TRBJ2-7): GAGVSQSPSNKVTEKGKDVELRCDPISGHTALYWYRQSLGQGLEFLIYFQGNSAPDKSGLPSDRFSAERTGGSVSTLTIQRTQQEDSAVYLCASSLAGVYEQYFGPGTRLTVT.

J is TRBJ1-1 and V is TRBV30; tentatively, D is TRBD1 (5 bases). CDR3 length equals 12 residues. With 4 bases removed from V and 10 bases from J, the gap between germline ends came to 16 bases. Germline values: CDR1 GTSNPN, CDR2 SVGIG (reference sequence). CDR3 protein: CAWTPFRGGAFF. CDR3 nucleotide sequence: TGTGCCTGGACCCCCTTCCGGGGGGGAGCTTTCTTT.

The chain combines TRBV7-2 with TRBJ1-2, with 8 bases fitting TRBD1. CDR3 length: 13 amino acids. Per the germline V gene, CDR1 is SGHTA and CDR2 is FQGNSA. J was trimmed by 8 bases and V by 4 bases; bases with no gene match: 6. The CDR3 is CASSSRTGRGYTF. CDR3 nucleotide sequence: TGTGCCAGCAGCTCGAGGACAGGGAGAGGCTACACCTTC.

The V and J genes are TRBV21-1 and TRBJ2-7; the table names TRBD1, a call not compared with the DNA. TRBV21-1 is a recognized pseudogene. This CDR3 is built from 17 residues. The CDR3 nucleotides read TGTGCCAGCAGCAAAGACTCCGGGACAGGACTATCCTACGAGCAGTACTTC. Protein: CASSKDSGTGLSYEQYF.